This TCR beta chain was found in a study of T cells in Graves' hyperthyroidism and ophthalmopathy. CDR1 SGHKS and CDR2 YYEKEE come from the germline V gene (reference sequence). Trimming removed 1 base from V and 5 bases from J, with 12 bases in between. The CDR3 loop spans 14 amino acids. This clonotype was counted ten times or more. Researchers amplified the TCR beta CDR3 regions from RNA transcripts. First-round RT-PCR with HTBI primers amplified the TCR CDR3 region. TCRdb independently ran MiXCR on the multiplex PCR reads; one entry per CDR3 protein. Of a few hundred thousand distinct CDR3 sequences in the sample, about 19% were seen once.

This TCR came from a woman aged 18-29 years with Graves' hyperthyroidism. The rearrangement joins TRBV5-5 to TRBJ1-1, with D maybe TRBD1 (5 bases). The specimen was blood. Here the CDR3 reads CASSLSVGGTEAFF. DNA for the CDR3: TGTGCCAGCAGCTTGAGTGTGGGGGGGACTGAAGCTTTCTTT.